The present TCR beta chain was sequenced within a study of CD8+ T cells in alopecia areata. Whole-study context: Treated patients received oral tofacitinib, 5 to 10 mg twice daily.

RNA extraction and reverse transcription yielded cDNA as sequencing template. TCRdb's copy holds only in-frame clones and misses some; the assay was immunoSEQ multiplex PCR. The data hold about 98,000 clones, with 35% to 50% observed a single time. Sequenced input: CD4+ T cells sorted from blood. This sequence was found in a human donor with alopecia areata.

The CDR3, as DNA: TGTGCCAGCAGCTTAATCGCCGACGCCGGGGAGCTGTTTTTT. This sequence encodes CASSLIADAGELFF. The rearrangement uses TRBV7-3 and TRBJ2-2; D unresolved. Germline V gene sequence: CDR1 SGHTA, CDR2 FQGTGA. The CDR3 spans 14 residues. With 1 base removed from V and 6 bases from J, the gap between germline ends came to 9 bases.